The 25 T cell receptor beta chains in this list originate from one sample, sequenced in a study of CD4 T cells in relation to SARS-CoV-2 and coronaviruses. Before the COVID-19 pandemic, during about 2011-2019, CD4+ T cells were taken from unexposed donors. Isolation of CD4+ T cells took place after approximately 10 days in culture. Their recognized antigens are unknown. Sequencing was performed with immunoSEQ multiplex PCR; in TCRdb, only in-frame clones are kept and a portion is missing. The table records 20,000 to 25,000 clones, about 80% of them present only once. Sample: CD4+ T cells from PBMCs, cultured in vitro. These receptors originate from a human donor in good health.

The table lists this clone with a count of one. The rearrangement links TRBV6-5 to TRBJ1-1; D not certain. CDR3 size: 13 residues. Trimming took off 2 bases at V and 4 bases at J, with 8 bases between the two ends. Germline V gives CDR1 MNHEY, CDR2 SVGAGI. In DNA form, the CDR3 reads TGTGCCAGCAGTTACACGTTAACCACTGAAGCTTTCTTT. Its protein is CASSYTLTTEAFF.

V usage is TRBV1 and J usage is TRBJ1-1; the D call of TRBD1 is as the table states it, not checked on the DNA. TRBV1 is a listed pseudogene. This CDR3 contains 14 residues. The CDR3 coding sequence is TGCACCAGCAGCTTTACAGATCTGAACACTGAAGCTTTCTTT. Translated: CTSSFTDLNTEAFF.

V is TRBV7-9 and J is TRBJ1-2; D not resolved. Germline CDR1 is SEHNR and CDR2 is FQNEAQ (reference sequence). The V gene lost 2 bases and the J gene lost 5 bases, with 9 bases spanning the gap. The CDR3 is 13 amino acids. DNA for the CDR3: TGTGCCAGCAGCTTATTGGGCGCTTATGGCTACACCTTC. Translated, it gives CASSLLGAYGYTF.

The chain carries TRBV7-6 and TRBJ2-6; D gene unclear. V was clipped by 2 bases and J by 0 bases, with 8 bases between them. Germline V lookup: CDR1 SGHVS, CDR2 FNYEAQ. This CDR3 spans 16 amino acids. The CDR3 loop is CASSLIERSGANVLTF. The CDR3 DNA follows: TGTGCCAGCAGCTTAATCGAACGCTCTGGGGCCAACGTCCTGACTTTC.

V and J are TRBV6-1 and TRBJ2-6; D gene unclear. CDR3 length equals 18 residues. The V end lost 1 base, the J end lost 0 bases, and 13 bases lay between the germline ends. CDR1 MNHNS and CDR2 SASEGT come from the germline V gene. CDR3 in amino acids: CASSEDYVGVSGANVLTF. The CDR3 coding sequence is TGTGCCAGCAGTGAAGATTACGTTGGGGTCTCTGGGGCCAACGTCCTGACTTTC.

The chain joins TRBV5-1 to TRBJ2-3; no firm D call. Trimming pared 2 bases from V and 0 bases from J, leaving 13 bases between. CDR3 length: 16 amino acids. Germline assignment: CDR1 SGHRS and CDR2 YFSETQ. The chain's CDR3 is CASSLNGRKSTDTQYF. As DNA, the CDR3 is TGCGCCAGCAGCTTAAACGGGCGGAAGAGCACAGATACGCAGTATTTT.

The rearrangement links TRBV30 to TRBJ1-1; possible D gene TRBD1, 6 bases. The V end was cut by 3 bases, the J end by 1 base, with 12 bases between. The length of the CDR3 is 14 residues. From germline, CDR1 is GTSNPN and CDR2 SVGIG (reference sequence). CDR3 bases: TGTGCCTGGAGAGGGGGGCGAAAGAACACTGAAGCTTTCTTT. As protein: CAWRGGRKNTEAFF.

This chain connects TRBV10-3 to TRBJ2-2; a weak D match, TRBD1 (8 bases). The length of the CDR3 is 22 residues. The germline V gene has CDR1 ENHRY and CDR2 SYGVKD. Trimming took off 6 bases at V and 5 bases at J, with 37 bases between the two ends. CDR3 sequence (DNA): TGTGCCATCAGCAAGCAGGGGGCATCGACTAGCTTAGGGAAGCCCCGGACCGGGGAGCTGTTTTTT. Encoded protein: CAISKQGASTSLGKPRTGELFF.

CDR3 protein: CASSAYYEQYF. Here the CDR3 DNA reads TGTGCCAGCAGCGCTTACTACGAGCAGTACTTC. The chain uses TRBV5-8 and TRBJ2-7, with D unclear. Germline loops: CDR1 SGHTS, CDR2 YDEGEE. The CDR3 totals 11 residues. Trimming cost V 4 bases and J 3 bases, with 5 bases left between them.

This clone appeared a few times. V is TRBV30 and J is TRBJ1-2; 9 bases map to TRBD1. This CDR3 is built from 13 residues. Trimming took 8 bases from V and 5 from J; bases not matched to a gene: 9. Per germline, CDR1 GTSNPN and CDR2 SVGIG (reference sequence). In DNA form, the CDR3 reads TGTGCCGCTCCGGGACAGGGTGGATATGGCTACACCTTC. Protein: CAAPGQGGYGYTF.

The rearrangement links TRBV10-3 to TRBJ2-6, with 7 positions matching TRBD1. The V segment lost 6 bases and the J segment 0 bases; nucleotides outside the gene matches: 5. The germline V gene encodes CDR1 ENHRY and CDR2 SYGVKD. CDR3 length: 16 residues. CDR3 in amino acids: CAISRGSSSGANVLTF. DNA of the CDR3: TGTGCCATCAGCAGGGGGAGCAGCTCTGGGGCCAACGTCCTGACTTTC.

The chain joins TRBV18 to TRBJ2-1, with TRBD2 identical over 13 bases. CDR3 length equals 15 residues. The V segment lost 5 bases and the J segment 10 bases; nucleotides outside the gene matches: 8. Germline CDR1 reads KGHSH; CDR2 reads LQKENI. CDR3 coding DNA: TGTGCCAGCTCAAGGGGGACTAGCGGGAACAGGGAGCAGTTCTTC. This sequence encodes CASSRGTSGNREQFF.

The table lists this clone with a few counts. This chain links TRBV28 with TRBJ2-7; 8 nucleotides line up with TRBD2. Germline-derived CDR1 and CDR2 are MDHEN and SYDVKM. V lost 10 bases, J lost 0 bases, and 14 bases stayed unmatched. The CDR3 has 16 amino acids. The CDR3, as DNA: TGTGCCACCCGGCTAGCGGGCTTACATAGCTCCTACGAGCAGTACTTC. This codes for CATRLAGLHSSYEQYF.

The chain employs TRBV6-4 and TRBJ2-7; 10 nucleotides line up with TRBD1. The CDR3 runs to 13 residues. V shed 8 bases and J 6 bases; nucleotides not matched to a gene: 7. Germline CDR1 MRHNA, CDR2 SNTAGT. CDR3 sequence (DNA): TGTGCCAGCGGCCAGGGACAGGGGTCCGAGCAGTACTTC. This codes for CASGQGQGSEQYF.

Only a few counts were recorded for this clone. The chain employs TRBV11-3 and TRBJ2-5, with D unclear. The germline V and J ends were trimmed by 5 bases and 1 base, with 8 bases remaining between them. Germline CDR1 and CDR2: SGHNT and YENEEA. CDR3 length equals 13 residues. The CDR3 DNA sequence: TGTGCCAGCAGCCAACCCCTCCAAGAGACCCAGTACTTC. Protein: CASSQPLQETQYF.

The chain combines TRBV12-3 or TRBV12-4 with TRBJ1-2; no definite D call. Trimming left V 1 base short and J 3 bases short, with 6 bases between. This CDR3 has 13 amino acids. The CDR3 here is CASSLGRYYGYTF. The CDR3 DNA reads as TGTGCCAGCAGTTTAGGCAGGTACTATGGCTACACCTTC.

This chain connects TRBV19 to TRBJ2-7, with TRBD1 matching over 7 bases. The CDR3 has 15 residues. Germline lookup yields CDR1 LNHDA and CDR2 SQIVND (reference sequence). After removal of 5 bases from V and 6 bases from J, the junction contained 13 bases not matched to a gene. The CDR3 coding sequence is TGTGCCAGTAGTCTAGGGACAGCCAACAGCGGCGAGCAGTACTTC. It translates to CASSLGTANSGEQYF.

This clone came up once. V and J are TRBV15 and TRBJ1-4, with 9 bases matching TRBD1. The V gene end was trimmed by 0 bases and the J gene end by 5 bases; junction bases not matched to a gene: 7. The CDR3 consists of 17 residues. The germline V gene has CDR1 LNHNV and CDR2 YYDKDF (reference sequence). In DNA, the CDR3 is TGTGCCACCAGCAGAGAGAAGAGGGACAGGGCCAATGAAAAACTGTTTTTT. Protein sequence: CATSREKRDRANEKLFF.

The genes are TRBV2 and TRBJ1-1; the D is unclear. Germline CDR1 reads SNHLY; CDR2 reads FYNNEI. Trimming left V 2 bases short and J 6 bases short, with 16 bases between. CDR3 length equals 15 residues. The CDR3 bases are TGTGCCAGCAGTGAAATCGGGTTCGGGGTACCTGAAGCTTTCTTT. Protein product: CASSEIGFGVPEAFF.

This clone turned up a few times. For the CDR3, the DNA is TGTGCCAGCAGCGCCAGTCCCGTCTACGAGCAGTACTTC. Translating it yields CASSASPVYEQYF. The chain couples TRBV11-2 to TRBJ2-7, with unresolved D. Between the trimmed V and J ends, which lost 5 bases and 3 bases, there was a span of 11 bases. CDR1 and CDR2 (germline): SGHAT, FQNNGV. The CDR3 totals 13 residues. Combining the CDR3 with reference TRBV11-2 and TRBJ2-7 gives the whole variable domain EAGVAQSPRYKIIEKRQSVAFWCNPISGHATLYWYQQILGQGPKLLIQFQNNGVVDDSQLPKDRFSAERLKGVDSTLKIQPAKLEDSAVYLCASSASPVYEQYFGPGTRLTVT.

The chain joins TRBV30 to TRBJ2-1; 8 bases match TRBD2. Trimming cost V 2 bases and J 6 bases; bases outside gene matches: 6. The CDR3 has 14 residues. Germline assignment: CDR1 GTSNPN and CDR2 SVGIG (reference sequence). The CDR3 spells CAWSRGLGPNEQFF. The CDR3 nucleotides read TGTGCCTGGAGTCGGGGACTAGGCCCCAATGAGCAGTTCTTC.

The J gene is TRBJ1-3, the V gene TRBV10-2, with D perhaps matching TRBD1 (6 bases). Trimming removed 7 bases at V and 2 bases at J, with 6 bases between. Germline CDR1 WSHSY, CDR2 SAAADI. The CDR3 covers 12 residues. The CDR3 region has the DNA TGCGCCAGCAAGGGGGCTGGAAACACCATATATTTT. Translated: CASKGAGNTIYF.

V gene TRBV21-1 combines with J gene TRBJ1-6; the DNA was not used to check the table's D call, TRBD1. TRBV21-1 is listed as a pseudogene. The CDR3 is 18 amino acids. The CDR3 nucleotides are TGTGCCAGCAGCAAAGGAGCAGGGGCCAGCTCCTATAATTCACCCCTCCACTTT. This gives the protein CASSKGAGASSYNSPLHF.

The chain employs TRBV19 and TRBJ1-1, with D perhaps TRBD1 (5 bases). CDR1 is LNHDA and CDR2 is SQIVND in the germline V gene (reference sequence). V was shortened by 5 bases and J by 9 bases, with 22 bases between the two germline ends. CDR3 length equals 15 residues. Here the CDR3 reads CASSVSYRDLFKAFF. In DNA form, the CDR3 reads TGTGCCAGTAGTGTCAGCTACCGGGACCTTTTTAAAGCTTTCTTT.

This chain links TRBV9 with TRBJ2-1; 10 bases map to TRBD2. The CDR3 contains 16 residues. J gave up 7 bases and V 3 bases, and 10 bases lay outside the gene matches. CDR1 and CDR2 (germline): SGDLS, YYNGEE. CDR3 sequence: CASSAPSGRAPNEQFF. The CDR3, as DNA: TGTGCCAGCAGCGCACCGAGCGGGAGGGCCCCTAATGAGCAGTTCTTC.